At least ten counts were recorded for the clone carrying this T cell receptor (beta chain). What it binds is unknown. The study's findings and limits: Whole repertoires were not studied in the larger cohort, only one V-J beta rearrangement.

The memory fraction was CD4+CD45RO+CD25- cells. Constant-region reverse primers amplified full-length variable regions, followed by semi-nested Nested Universal Primer A PCR. TCRdb ran MiXCR on the 5' RACE reads and lists one entry per CDR3 protein. The sample contains 35,000 to 50,000 distinct CDR3 sequences, 30% of which appear only once. Trimming stripped 4 bases from V and 9 bases from J, with 15 bases between. This CDR3 region has 13 residues. CDR1 SEHNR and CDR2 FQNEAQ come from the germline V gene (reference sequence). Material: tumor-infiltrating memory CD4+ T cells sorted from the breast tumor. Indicated subset: memory CD4+ T cells, CD4+CD45RO+CD25-. This receptor was obtained from a female donor with breast cancer. This sequence joins TRBV7-9 and TRBJ2-5; TRBD1 might be the D (5 bases). The CDR3, as DNA: TGTGCCAGCAGCTCAGGGCACAGGCTGGCCCAGTACTTC. Encoded protein: CASSSGHRLAQYF.